One sample yielded the 18 T cell receptor beta chains listed below, sequenced in a study of T cell responses to AZD1222 COVID-19 vaccine. This table comes from immunoSEQ multiplex PCR, and its TCRdb copy is limited to in-frame clones, with some not included. Counted here are approximately 92,000 clones, 91% occurring once; the ten biggest clones make up around 8.1%. The source material was peripheral blood, sampled on day 0 of AZD1222 vaccination. These receptors came from an adult in good health.

V and J are TRBV28 and TRBJ1-5; D is possibly TRBD1 (6 bases). The V end was cut by 5 bases, the J end by 7 bases, with 18 bases between. The CDR3 is 15 residues long. Per germline, CDR1 MDHEN and CDR2 SYDVKM. The CDR3 nucleotides read TGTGCCAGCAGTCCCCCCGGGGGGGCTGGACAGCCCCAGCATTTT. It is translated as CASSPPGGAGQPQHF.

The gene calls are TRBV27 and TRBJ1-5; D is uncertain. Germline loops: CDR1 MNHEY, CDR2 SMNVEV (reference sequence). There are 15 residues in the CDR3. The V and J ends lost 5 bases and 0 bases respectively, with 11 bases between them. The CDR3 sequence: CASSTWTDSNQPQHF. The CDR3 bases are TGTGCCAGCAGTACGTGGACGGATAGCAATCAGCCCCAGCATTTT.

This clone was counted a single time. The genes are TRBV5-1 and TRBJ2-2; 10 nucleotides match TRBD2. J lost 6 bases, V lost 2 bases, and 7 bases had no gene match. CDR3 length: 16 residues. CDR1 is SGHRS and CDR2 is YFSETQ in the germline V gene. CDR3 sequence reads: CASSFGTSEPPGELFF. Written as DNA, the CDR3 is TGCGCCAGCAGCTTCGGGACTAGCGAACCTCCCGGGGAGCTGTTTTTT.

V gene TRBV10-3 combines with J gene TRBJ1-2; 8 nucleotides line up with TRBD1. The trim removed 0 bases at V and 6 bases at J, leaving 0 bases unmatched. The V gene's germline CDR1 is ENHRY and CDR2 SYGVKD. This CDR3 comprises 13 residues. Here the CDR3 reads CAISESTGDGYTF. CDR3 DNA: TGTGCCATCAGTGAGTCGACAGGGGATGGCTACACCTTC.

J is TRBJ1-4 and V is TRBV4-1; no clear D gene. Trimming stripped 3 bases from V and 0 bases from J, with 11 bases between. Germline V CDR1 and CDR2: MGHRA, YSYEKL. This CDR3 spans 16 amino acids. In DNA, the CDR3 is TGCGCCAGCAGCCAGAGCGGCCTAGCAACTAATGAAAAACTGTTTTTT. Translating it yields CASSQSGLATNEKLFF.

The V call is TRBV9, the J call TRBJ2-7, with D possibly being TRBD2 (7 bases). Germline CDR1 reads SGDLS; CDR2 reads YYNGEE. The CDR3 is made up of 13 amino acids. V gave up 4 bases and J gave up 6 bases, with 14 bases separating them. The CDR3 sequence is CASSFSGGAEQYF. DNA for the CDR3: TGTGCCAGCAGCTTCTCGGGGGGCGCCGAGCAGTACTTC.

V gene TRBV24-1 combines with J gene TRBJ2-7, with 7 positions matching TRBD2. CDR1 is KGHDR and CDR2 is SFDVKD in the germline V gene. The CDR3 spans 14 residues. V was clipped by 7 bases and J by 1 base; unmatched bases: 6. This CDR3 reads CATRLRGSSYEQYF. CDR3 coding DNA: TGTGCCACCAGGTTGCGCGGGAGTTCCTACGAGCAGTACTTC.

The chain combines TRBV2 with TRBJ2-5, with 7 bases fitting TRBD1. This CDR3 has 13 amino acids. Germline V CDR1 and CDR2: SNHLY, FYNNEI. V trimming: 9 bases; J trimming: 2 bases; junction bases outside the gene matches: 6. Written as DNA, the CDR3 is TGTGCCAGTCAACCGGGACAGCAAGAGACCCAGTACTTC. It is translated as CASQPGQQETQYF.

The V call is TRBV19, the J call TRBJ2-2; 15 bases agree with TRBD2. This CDR3 region has 17 residues. In germline, CDR1 is LNHDA, CDR2 SQIVND (reference sequence). Trimming cost V 5 bases and J 7 bases; bases outside gene matches: 8. CDR3 nucleotides: TGTGCCAGTAGTTCTTGGACTAGCGGGAGGGCCTTCGGGGAGCTGTTTTTT. Translated: CASSSWTSGRAFGELFF.

Details on this clone: The sample carries other DNA sequences with the same CDR3. The chain uses TRBV7-2 and TRBJ2-5, with TRBD2 identical over 7 bases. Per the germline V gene, CDR1 is SGHTA and CDR2 is FQGNSA. Trimming took 5 bases from V and 1 from J; bases not matched to a gene: 4. The CDR3 covers 14 residues. The CDR3 is CASSLTGGQETQYF. The CDR3 nucleotides read TGTGCCAGCAGCCTGACGGGGGGCCAAGAGACCCAGTACTTC.

The chain carries TRBV3-1 (or the pseudogene TRBV3-2) and TRBJ1-1, with D perhaps TRBD1 (5 bases). This CDR3 has 13 residues. Germline CDR1 is LGHDT and CDR2 is YNNKEL (reference sequence). V was pared by 4 bases and J by 5 bases, with 11 bases between. Here the CDR3 DNA reads TGTGCCAGCAGCCCCGGGGGGGGTACTGAAGCTTTCTTT. Translation: CASSPGGGTEAFF.

The V call is TRBV28, the J call TRBJ1-5, with a tentative D call TRBD1 (6 bases). Germline V gene data show CDR1 as MDHEN and CDR2 as SYDVKM. CDR3 length: 14 residues. V was clipped by 5 bases and J by 7 bases, with 15 bases between them. CDR3 protein: CASSPRGAGQPQHF. Written as DNA, the CDR3 is TGTGCCAGCAGTCCACGGGGGGCGGGCCAGCCCCAGCATTTT.

The CDR3 is CASSEYLGGVEAFF. CDR3 DNA sequence: TGTGCCAGCAGTGAATATCTCGGAGGGGTGGAAGCTTTCTTT. The rearrangement joins TRBV25-1 to TRBJ1-1; TRBD1 is a possible D gene (5 bases). Germline CDR1 is MGHDK and CDR2 is SYGVNS. V was cut by 0 bases and J by 8 bases, with 13 bases left in between. The CDR3 is 14 residues long. Filled out from reference TRBV25-1 and TRBJ1-1, the complete variable domain reads EADIYQTPRYLVIGTGKKITLECSQTMGHDKMYWYQQDPGMELHLIHYSYGVNSTEKGDLSSESTVSRIRTEHFPLTLESARPSHTSQYLCASSEYLGGVEAFFGQGTRLTVV.

The chain employs TRBV15 and TRBJ2-1; 7 nucleotides align to TRBD1. Germline CDR1 is LNHNV and CDR2 is YYDKDF (reference sequence). Unmatched junction bases numbered 9, after V lost 1 base and J lost 6 bases. This CDR3 has 16 amino acids. The CDR3 DNA reads as TGTGCCACCAGCAGAGTTTCCGGGACAGTTGGCAATGAGCAGTTCTTC. As protein: CATSRVSGTVGNEQFF.

This sequence joins TRBV7-8 and TRBJ1-6; 10 nucleotides match TRBD1. This CDR3 is 16 amino acids long. V was clipped by 5 bases and J by 8 bases; unmatched bases: 9. Germline V lookup: CDR1 SGHVS, CDR2 FQNEAQ. CDR3 residues: CASSPSGTGAYSPLHF. CDR3 DNA sequence: TGTGCCAGCAGCCCCTCCGGGACAGGGGCTTATTCACCCCTCCACTTT.

The chain carries TRBV28 and TRBJ2-7; 7 positions agree with TRBD2. The germline CDR1 and CDR2 sequences are MDHEN and SYDVKM. With 4 bases clipped from V and 3 bases from J, the junction kept 6 bases outside the gene matches. The CDR3 is 14 residues long. The CDR3 coding sequence is TGTGCCAGCAGTTGGAGGGAGGGATTCTACGAGCAGTACTTC. Translation gives CASSWREGFYEQYF.

The chain recombines TRBV30 with TRBJ1-5; D gene ambiguous. The CDR3 contains 15 residues. Germline assignment: CDR1 GTSNPN and CDR2 SVGIG (reference sequence). The V end lost 1 base, the J end lost 0 bases, and 10 bases lay between the germline ends. DNA for the CDR3: TGTGCCTGGAGTGGACACGGCAATAGCAATCAGCCCCAGCATTTT. This translates into CAWSGHGNSNQPQHF. Complete variable domain (other parts from reference TRBV30 and TRBJ1-5): SQTIHQWPATLVQPVGSPLSLECTVEGTSNPNLYWYRQAAGRGLQLLFYSVGIGQISSEVPQNLSASRPQDRQFILSSKKLLLSDSGFYLCAWSGHGNSNQPQHFGDGTRLSIL.

The genes are TRBV10-3 and TRBJ1-1, with D unresolved. This CDR3 has 14 residues. From germline, CDR1 is ENHRY and CDR2 SYGVKD. Trimming took 3 bases from V and 5 from J, leaving 13 bases between them. Written as DNA, the CDR3 is TGTGCCATCAGTGATCACGGAGGGTTAACTGAAGCTTTCTTT. Its protein product is CAISDHGGLTEAFF.